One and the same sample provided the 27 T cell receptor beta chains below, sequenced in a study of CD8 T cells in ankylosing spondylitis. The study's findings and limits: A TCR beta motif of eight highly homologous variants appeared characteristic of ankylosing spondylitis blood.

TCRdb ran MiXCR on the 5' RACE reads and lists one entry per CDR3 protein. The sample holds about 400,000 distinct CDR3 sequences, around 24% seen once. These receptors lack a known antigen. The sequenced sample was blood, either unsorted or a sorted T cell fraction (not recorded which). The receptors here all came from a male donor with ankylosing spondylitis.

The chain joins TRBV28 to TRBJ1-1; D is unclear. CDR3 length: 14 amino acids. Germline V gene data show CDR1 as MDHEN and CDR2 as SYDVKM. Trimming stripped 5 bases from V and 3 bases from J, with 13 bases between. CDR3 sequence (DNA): TGTGCCAGCAGTGCACCCGTCAGAGACACTGAAGCTTTCTTT. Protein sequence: CASSAPVRDTEAFF.

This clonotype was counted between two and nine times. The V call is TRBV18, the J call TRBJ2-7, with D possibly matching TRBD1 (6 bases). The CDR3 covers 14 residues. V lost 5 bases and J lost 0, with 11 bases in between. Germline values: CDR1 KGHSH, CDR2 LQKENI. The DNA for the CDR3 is TGTGCCAGCTCATTGGGACACACCTCCTACGAGCAGTACTTC. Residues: CASSLGHTSYEQYF.

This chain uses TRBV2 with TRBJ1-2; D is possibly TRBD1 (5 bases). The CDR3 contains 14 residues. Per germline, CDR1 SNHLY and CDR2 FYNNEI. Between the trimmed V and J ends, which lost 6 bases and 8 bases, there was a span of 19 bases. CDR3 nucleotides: TGTGCCAGCAGCCCCCCGTGGGGGTCGGAGGGCTACACCTTC. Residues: CASSPPWGSEGYTF.

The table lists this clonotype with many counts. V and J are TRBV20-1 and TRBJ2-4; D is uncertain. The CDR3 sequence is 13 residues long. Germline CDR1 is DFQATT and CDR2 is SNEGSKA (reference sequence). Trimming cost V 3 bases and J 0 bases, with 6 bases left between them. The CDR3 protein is CSASGVAKNIQYF. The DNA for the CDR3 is TGCAGTGCTAGTGGGGTAGCCAAAAACATTCAGTACTTC.

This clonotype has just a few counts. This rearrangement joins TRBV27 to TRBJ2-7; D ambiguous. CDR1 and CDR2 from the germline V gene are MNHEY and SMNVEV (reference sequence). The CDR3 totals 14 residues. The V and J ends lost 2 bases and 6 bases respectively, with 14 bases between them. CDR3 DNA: TGTGCCAGCAGTTTAATTGCCCTGGGGTCCGAGCAGTACTTC. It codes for CASSLIALGSEQYF.

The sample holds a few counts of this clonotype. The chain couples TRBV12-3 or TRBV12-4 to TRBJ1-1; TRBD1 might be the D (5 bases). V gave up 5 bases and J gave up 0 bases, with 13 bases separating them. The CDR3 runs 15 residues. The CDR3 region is CASSQSGHMNTEAFF. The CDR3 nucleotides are TGTGCCAGCAGTCAGTCGGGGCATATGAACACTGAAGCTTTCTTT.

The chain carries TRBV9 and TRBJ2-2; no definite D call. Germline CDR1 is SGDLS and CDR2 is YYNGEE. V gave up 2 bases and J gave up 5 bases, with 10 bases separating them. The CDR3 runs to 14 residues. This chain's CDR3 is CASSVHTKTGELFF. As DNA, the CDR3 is TGTGCCAGCAGCGTCCACACTAAGACCGGGGAGCTGTTTTTT.

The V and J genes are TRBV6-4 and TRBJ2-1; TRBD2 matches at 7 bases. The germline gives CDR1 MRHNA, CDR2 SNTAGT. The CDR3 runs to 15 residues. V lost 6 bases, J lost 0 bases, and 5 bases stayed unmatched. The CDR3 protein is CASSRSGNSYNEQFF. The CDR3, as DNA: TGTGCCAGCAGCAGGAGCGGGAACTCCTACAATGAGCAGTTCTTC.

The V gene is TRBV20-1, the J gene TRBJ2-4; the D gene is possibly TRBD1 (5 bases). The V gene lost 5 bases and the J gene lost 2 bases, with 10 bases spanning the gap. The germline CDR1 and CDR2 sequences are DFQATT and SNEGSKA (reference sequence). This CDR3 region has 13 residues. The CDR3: CSASRGPKNIQYF. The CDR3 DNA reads TGCAGTGCTTCTAGGGGTCCCAAAAACATTCAGTACTTC.

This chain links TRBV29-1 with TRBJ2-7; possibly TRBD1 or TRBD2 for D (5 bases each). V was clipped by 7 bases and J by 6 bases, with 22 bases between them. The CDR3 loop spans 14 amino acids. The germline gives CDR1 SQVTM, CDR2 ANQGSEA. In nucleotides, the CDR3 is TGCAGCGCTGGCAGGGACCCCTCGATCGGCGAGCAGTACTTC. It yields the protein CSAGRDPSIGEQYF.

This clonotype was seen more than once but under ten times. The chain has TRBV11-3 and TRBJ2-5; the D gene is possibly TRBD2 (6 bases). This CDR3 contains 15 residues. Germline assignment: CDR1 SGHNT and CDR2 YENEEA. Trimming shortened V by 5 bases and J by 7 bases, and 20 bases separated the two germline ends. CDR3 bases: TGTGCCAGCAGCAACCGCCCGGGACTCGGTGGGACCCAGTACTTC. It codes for CASSNRPGLGGTQYF.

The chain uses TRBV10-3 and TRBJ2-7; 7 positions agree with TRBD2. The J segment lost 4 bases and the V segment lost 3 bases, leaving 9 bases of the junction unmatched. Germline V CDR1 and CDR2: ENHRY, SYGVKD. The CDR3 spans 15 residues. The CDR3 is CAISDGAGVRYEQYF. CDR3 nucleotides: TGTGCCATCAGTGACGGGGCGGGAGTCAGGTACGAGCAGTACTTC.

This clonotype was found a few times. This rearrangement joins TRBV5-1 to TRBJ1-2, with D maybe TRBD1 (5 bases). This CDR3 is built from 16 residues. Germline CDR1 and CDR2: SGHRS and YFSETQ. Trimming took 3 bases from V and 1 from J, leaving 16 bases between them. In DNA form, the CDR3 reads TGCGCCAGCAGCTCGAAGGACCAGGGAGGTAACTATGGCTACACCTTC. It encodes CASSSKDQGGNYGYTF.

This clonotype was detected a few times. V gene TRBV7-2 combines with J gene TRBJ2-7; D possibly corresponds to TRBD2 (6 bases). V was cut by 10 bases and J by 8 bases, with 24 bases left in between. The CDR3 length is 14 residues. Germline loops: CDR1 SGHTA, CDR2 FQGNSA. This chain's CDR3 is CATRSRRGGKKQYF. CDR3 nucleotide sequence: TGTGCCACCAGATCCAGAAGGGGCGGGAAGAAGCAGTACTTC.

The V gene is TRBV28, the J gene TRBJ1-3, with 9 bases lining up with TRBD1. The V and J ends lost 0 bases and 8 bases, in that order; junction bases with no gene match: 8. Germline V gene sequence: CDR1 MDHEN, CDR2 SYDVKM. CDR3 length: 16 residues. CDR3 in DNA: TGTGCCAGCAGTTTATGGGGACAGGGCGATTGGGACACCATATATTTT. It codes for CASSLWGQGDWDTIYF. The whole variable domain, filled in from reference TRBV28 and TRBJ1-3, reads DVKVTQSSRYLVKRTGEKVFLECVQDMDHENMFWYRQDPGLGLRLIYFSYDVKMKEKGDIPEGYSVSREKKERFSLILESASTNQTSMYLCASSLWGQGDWDTIYFGEGSWLTVV.

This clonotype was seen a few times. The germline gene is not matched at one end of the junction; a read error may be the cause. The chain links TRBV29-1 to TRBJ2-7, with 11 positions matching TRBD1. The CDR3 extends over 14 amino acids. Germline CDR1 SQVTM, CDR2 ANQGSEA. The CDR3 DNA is TGCAGCGTCGAAGTCGGGACAGGGGGATGGGAGCAGTACTTC. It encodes CSVEVGTGGWEQYF.

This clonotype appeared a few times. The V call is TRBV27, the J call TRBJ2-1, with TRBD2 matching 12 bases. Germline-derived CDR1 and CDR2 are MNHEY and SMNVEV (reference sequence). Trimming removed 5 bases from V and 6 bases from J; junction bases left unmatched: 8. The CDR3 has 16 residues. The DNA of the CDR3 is TGTGCCAGCAGTCCTCCTAGCGGGAGGGCCGGCAATGAGCAGTTCTTC. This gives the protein CASSPPSGRAGNEQFF.

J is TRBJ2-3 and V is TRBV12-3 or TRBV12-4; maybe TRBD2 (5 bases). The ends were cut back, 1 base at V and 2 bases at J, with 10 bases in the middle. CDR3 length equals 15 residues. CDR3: CASSLDGEYTDTQYF. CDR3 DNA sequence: TGTGCCAGCAGTTTAGACGGGGAGTACACAGATACGCAGTATTTT.

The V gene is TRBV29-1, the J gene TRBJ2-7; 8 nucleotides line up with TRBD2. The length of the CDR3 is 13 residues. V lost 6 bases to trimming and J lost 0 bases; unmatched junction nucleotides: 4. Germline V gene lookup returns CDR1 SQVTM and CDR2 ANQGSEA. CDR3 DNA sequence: TGCAGCGTAACTAGCGGAGCCTCCTACGAGCAGTACTTC. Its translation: CSVTSGASYEQYF.

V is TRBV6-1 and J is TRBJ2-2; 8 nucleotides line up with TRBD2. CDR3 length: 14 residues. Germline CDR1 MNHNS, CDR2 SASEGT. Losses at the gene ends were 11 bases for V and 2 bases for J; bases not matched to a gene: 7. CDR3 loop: CAGRGGVNTGELFF. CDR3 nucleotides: TGTGCCGGTCGGGGGGGAGTCAACACCGGGGAGCTGTTTTTT.

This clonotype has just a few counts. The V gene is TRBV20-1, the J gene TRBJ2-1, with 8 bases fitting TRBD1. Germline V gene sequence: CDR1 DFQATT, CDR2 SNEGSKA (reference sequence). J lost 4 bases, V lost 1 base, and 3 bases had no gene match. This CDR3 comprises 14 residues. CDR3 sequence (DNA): TGCAGTGCTAGAGGTGGACAGGGATACAATGAGCAGTTCTTC. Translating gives CSARGGQGYNEQFF.

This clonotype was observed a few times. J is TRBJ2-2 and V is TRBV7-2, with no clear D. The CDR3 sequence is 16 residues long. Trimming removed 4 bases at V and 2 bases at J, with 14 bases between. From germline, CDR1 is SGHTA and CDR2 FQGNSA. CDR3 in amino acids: CASSSPLWENTGELFF. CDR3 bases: TGTGCCAGCAGCTCCCCCCTCTGGGAAAACACCGGGGAGCTGTTTTTT.

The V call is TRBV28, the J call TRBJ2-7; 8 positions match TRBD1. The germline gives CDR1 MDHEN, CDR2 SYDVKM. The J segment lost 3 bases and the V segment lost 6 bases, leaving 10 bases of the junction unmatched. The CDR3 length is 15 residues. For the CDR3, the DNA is TGTGCCAGCAGGTCCGACAGGGGAAGGGACTACGAGCAGTACTTC. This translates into CASRSDRGRDYEQYF.

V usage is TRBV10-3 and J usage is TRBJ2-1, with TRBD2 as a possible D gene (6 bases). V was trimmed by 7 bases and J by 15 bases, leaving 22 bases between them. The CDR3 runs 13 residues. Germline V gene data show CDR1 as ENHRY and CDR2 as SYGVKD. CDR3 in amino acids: CAIKGLGGTEAFF. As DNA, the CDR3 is TGTGCCATCAAAGGGCTCGGGGGTACTGAGGCGTTCTTC.

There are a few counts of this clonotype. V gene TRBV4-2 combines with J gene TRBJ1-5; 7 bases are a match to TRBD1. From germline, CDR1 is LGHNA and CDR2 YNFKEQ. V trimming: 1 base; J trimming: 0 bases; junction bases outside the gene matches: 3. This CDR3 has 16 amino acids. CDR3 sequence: CASSQVGTDSNQPQHF. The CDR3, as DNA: TGTGCCAGCAGCCAAGTGGGGACAGATAGCAATCAGCCCCAGCATTTT.

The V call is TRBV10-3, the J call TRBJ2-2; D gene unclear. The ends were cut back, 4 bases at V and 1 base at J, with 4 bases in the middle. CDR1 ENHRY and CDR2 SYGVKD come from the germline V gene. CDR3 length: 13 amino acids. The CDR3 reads CAISGQNTGELFF. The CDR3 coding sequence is TGTGCCATCAGTGGTCAGAACACCGGGGAGCTGTTTTTT.

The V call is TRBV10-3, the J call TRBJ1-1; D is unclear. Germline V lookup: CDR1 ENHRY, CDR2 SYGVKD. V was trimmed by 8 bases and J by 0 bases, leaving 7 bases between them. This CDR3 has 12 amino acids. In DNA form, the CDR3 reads TGTGCCATCGGGTTAATGAACACTGAAGCTTTCTTT. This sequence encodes CAIGLMNTEAFF.